This TCR beta chain originates from a study of T cell responses to AZD1222 COVID-19 vaccine (dated by TCRdb to about 2021). Regarding the research as a whole: AZD1222 recipients given second doses at about 4 weeks or at about 12 weeks were pooled, since spike-specific TCR depth and breadth were not found to differ between the two schedules. TCR sequencing covered about 230 trial participants: 200 to 220 given two doses of AZD1222 and around 25 given two doses of MenACWY control vaccine. Trial participants were enrolled by age into subgroups of 18-55, 56-69 and 70-plus years, and around 140, 26 and 57 TCR-sequenced participants, respectively, were included in these subgroups.

The CDR3 regions of human TCRbeta chains were analyzed by immunosequencing. For the original study's pipeline: TCRs in the repertoires were compared against a reference library of SARS-CoV-2-specific TCRs that had been generated with the MIRA antigen-specificity platform. Breadth meant the fraction of unique TCRs that were SARS-CoV-2-associated, whereas depth meant the fraction of total T cells that were SARS-CoV-2-associated. Using the MIRA data, each spike-specific TCR was assigned both to the spike region to which the TCR was reactive and to a CD4 or CD8 class. Log10-transformed breadth and depth values were compared by one-way ANOVA with Sidak's multiple comparisons tests. Held by TCRdb, this immuneACCESS table contains in-frame sequences only and omits some clones. Under half of the omission traces to an unresolved V gene where checked; the cause of the rest is unknown. V and J calls and clone size come straight from that table; D and trimming were deduced from the DNA. This sample has roughly 190,000 clones in its table, and 85% to 95% of those were observed once. The top ten hold 1% to 1.5% of the sample.

The CDR3 runs 12 amino acids, cysteine and phenylalanine included. The retained sequence is limited to the CDR3, 36 bases, with the frame set at the first base. V is clipped by 1 base and J by 7 bases, and the sequence between their germline boundaries is 5 bases long. The germline V gene specifies SGHVS as CDR1 and FQNEAQ as CDR2. This specimen's time point label, per the study, means: baseline before first vaccination. Samples from vaccinated people were obtained from the UK trials COV001 and COV002, which included a single-blind randomized controlled phase 2/3 trial of AZD1222 (ChAdOx1 nCoV-19) in healthy adults. For TCRbeta chain sequencing, PBMC samples were collected from trial participants at day 0 and at day 28 after the second dose. Summary of the overall study and its limitations: After two AZD1222 doses, spike-specific TCR breadth and depth were significantly higher than at day 0 and than in MenACWY recipients. Nearly half of unique spike-specific TCRs reportedly recognized epitopes outside regions mutated in the B.1.351 and B.1.1.7 variants. In the small 56-69-year group, the increase in depth fell short of significance, most likely because of low power. Participants were mostly white British, with more females than males. The authors suggested clonal diversity may have been underestimated. No day 14 peak-response samples were available, so repertoires were characterized only after the peak T cell response. CD4 TCRs associated with the vaccine covered the entire spike protein, and the dominant responses were in regions 160-218 and 743-854. Conclusions about previously exposed vaccinees are limited because only five to seven AZD1222 recipients were SARS-CoV-2 seropositive at baseline.

This clone was recorded only once. No cognate antigen has been identified for it. Base-call qualities are not available, and no considerably larger clone is one nucleotide away. The same CDR3 arises from other DNA sequences in this sample as well. This receptor was identified in an adult in good health. The sequences come from peripheral blood, collected on day 0 of AZD1222 vaccination. The chain was built from TRBV7-8 and TRBJ1-5; tentative D gene TRBD1, with 5 bases matching. This receptor has the CDR3 CASSLEGQPQHF. The sequenced DNA: TGTGCCAGCAGCTTAGAGGGGCAGCCCCAGCATTTT.